This T cell receptor beta chain was profiled in a study of immune heterogeneity within non-small cell lung tumors. Study at large: In total, the tumors were 4 squamous cell carcinomas, approximately ten non-squamous carcinomas and 1 not otherwise specified.

This clonotype was observed at least ten times. Its antigen is unidentified. Overall study findings and caveats: The study found high-frequency T-cell receptor beta clonotypes largely distinct between individual patients.

Multiplex PCR amplified the TCR beta CDR3 region. Its first round ran for around 10 cycles with 32 V and 13 J primers. One entry per CDR3 protein, called by TCRdb with MiXCR from the multiplex PCR reads. The sample consists of approximately 21,000 distinct CDR3 sequences, around 30% of them appearing once. The V gene's germline CDR1 is MNHEY and CDR2 SMNVEV (reference sequence). The CDR3 contains 17 residues. J gave up 5 bases and V 4 bases, and 12 bases lay outside the gene matches. Genomic DNA extracted from bulk tumor tissue served as template. A total of roughly 600 ng was used per sample. Multiple biopsies spaced far apart were taken from each primary tumor during surgery. Before undergoing curative surgery, patients had newly diagnosed non-small cell lung cancer that was untreated. Non-small cell lung cancer patients, newly diagnosed and having surgery with curative intent, served as donors.

Sequenced input: lung tumor tissue. The rearrangement uses TRBV27 and TRBJ1-2; the match to TRBD1 covers 11 bases. The TCR originated in a man aged 35 to 55 with non-small cell lung cancer. Written as DNA, the CDR3 is TGTGCCAGCAGTTCCCCGGGACAGGGGGAGGTTGGGTATGGCTACACCTTC. Protein: CASSSPGQGEVGYGYTF.